This T cell receptor beta chain was sequenced in a study of naive and memory T cell subsets. The beta constant-region primer was an equimolar mix of two oligonucleotides covering TRBC1 and TRBC2. The ligated cDNA underwent four PCR rounds using SP2 and nested alpha and beta constant-region primers. MiXCR, run by TCRdb on the UMI-ligation and nested PCR reads, gives a single entry per CDR3 protein. Among some 110,000 distinct CDR3 sequences listed, roughly 32% were seen once. Study outcomes and limitations: Between naive and memory subsets, TCR abundance power law exponents differed. RNA-based TCR counts may shift with T cell activation and differentiation. Over 90% of naive TCR sequences appeared only once after error correction, unlike memory subsets. A clonotype means one alpha or beta sequence, not an alpha/beta pair.

Remarks on this clonotype: Its specificity is unknown.

The source of this sequence is a human donor in good health. Sequenced input: central memory CD4+ T cells from blood.

CDR3 loop: CASSRRQGGATEAFF. The CDR3 coding sequence is TGTGCCAGTAGTAGGAGACAGGGAGGGGCCACTGAAGCTTTCTTT. The rearrangement links TRBV19 to TRBJ1-1, with 7 bases that match TRBD1. V gave up 4 bases and J gave up 4 bases; unmatched junction bases: 9. In germline, CDR1 is LNHDA, CDR2 SQIVND (reference sequence). The CDR3 length is 15 residues.